These 3 T cell receptor beta chains originate from one sample sequenced in a study of cytomegalovirus exposure and HLA in healthy donors. Measured with immunoSEQ multiplex PCR; TCRdb has only the in-frame clones, and not every one. The table shows tens of thousands of clones, with roughly 93% occurring only once. Sequencing used PBMCs. The origin of the receptors is a young woman in good health and CMV-seropositive.

The rearrangement uses TRBV30 and TRBJ2-3; TRBD2 matches 10 bases. The CDR3 is 15 amino acids. Unmatched junction bases numbered 2, after V lost 0 bases and J lost 2 bases. Per the germline V gene, CDR1 is GTSNPN and CDR2 is SVGIG (reference sequence). The CDR3 nucleotides are TGTGCCTGGAGTGTACTAGCGGGAATCACAGATACGCAGTATTTT. Amino acid sequence: CAWSVLAGITDTQYF.

The rearrangement uses TRBV6-1 and TRBJ2-3; TRBD2 might be the D (5 bases). The ends were cut back, 5 bases at V and 10 bases at J, with 16 bases in the middle. Germline-derived CDR1 and CDR2 are MNHNS and SASEGT. The length of the CDR3 is 13 residues. The CDR3 loop reads CASSQDARVAQYF. CDR3 DNA: TGTGCCAGCAGTCAAGATGCGAGGGTGGCGCAGTATTTT.

The CDR3 nucleotides read TGTGCCAGCAGCGTAGGAAGGGCTTTTAGGGGGACTGAAGCTTTCTTT. It yields the protein CASSVGRAFRGTEAFF. J is TRBJ1-1 and V is TRBV9; possible D gene TRBD1, 6 bases. Germline CDR1 reads SGDLS; CDR2 reads YYNGEE. Trimming removed 0 bases at V and 5 bases at J, with 17 bases between. The CDR3 length is 16 residues.